This T cell receptor beta chain was recovered during a study of control samples from healthy donors and cancer patients. The method was immunoSEQ multiplex PCR; TCRdb's version includes in-frame clones alone and lacks a portion of them. The sample gives tens of thousands of clones, 75% to 90% of which show up once; approximately 50% is in the top ten. The CDR3 has 20 amino acids. Trimming removed 1 base at V and 2 bases at J, with 27 bases between. Per germline, CDR1 LGHDT and CDR2 YNNKEL (reference sequence). The chain employs TRBV3-1 (or the pseudogene TRBV3-2) and TRBJ2-7, with D perhaps being TRBD1 or TRBD2 (5 bases each). This TCR derives from a man aged 55 to 69 in good health. Sequenced input: blood. CDR3 coding DNA: TGTGCCAGCAGCCAAGCTCCAATTCCCGGGGCGTTAAGAGATACCTACGAGCAGTACTTC. Its protein is CASSQAPIPGALRDTYEQYF.